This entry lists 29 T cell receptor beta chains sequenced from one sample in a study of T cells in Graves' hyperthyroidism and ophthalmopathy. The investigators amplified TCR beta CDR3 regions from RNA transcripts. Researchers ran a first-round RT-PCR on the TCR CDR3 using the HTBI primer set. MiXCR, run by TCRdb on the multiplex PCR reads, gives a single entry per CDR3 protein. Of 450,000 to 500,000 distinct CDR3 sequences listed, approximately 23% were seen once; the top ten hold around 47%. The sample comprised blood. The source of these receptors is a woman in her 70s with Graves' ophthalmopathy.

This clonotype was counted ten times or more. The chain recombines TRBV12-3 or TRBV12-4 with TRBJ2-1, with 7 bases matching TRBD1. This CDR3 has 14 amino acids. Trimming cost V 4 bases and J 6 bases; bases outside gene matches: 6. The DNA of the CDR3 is TGTGCCAGCAGTTGGGGACAGTTGGGCAATGAGCAGTTCTTC. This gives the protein CASSWGQLGNEQFF.

The CDR3 region is CASSQQGAYGYTF. The DNA of the CDR3 is TGCGCCAGCAGCCAGCAGGGAGCCTATGGCTACACCTTC. V usage is TRBV4-1 and J usage is TRBJ1-2; tentatively, D is TRBD1 (5 bases). The germline CDR1 and CDR2 sequences are MGHRA and YSYEKL. V was pared by 3 bases and J by 4 bases, with 9 bases between. The CDR3 sequence is 13 residues long.

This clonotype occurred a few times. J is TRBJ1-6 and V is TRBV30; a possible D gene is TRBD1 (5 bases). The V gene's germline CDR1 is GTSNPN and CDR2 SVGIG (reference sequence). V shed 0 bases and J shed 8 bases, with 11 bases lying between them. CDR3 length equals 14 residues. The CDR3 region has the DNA TGTGCCTGGAGTGTAGGTACCAGGGATTCACCCCTCCACTTT. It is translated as CAWSVGTRDSPLHF.

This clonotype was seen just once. DNA for the CDR3: TGTGCCAGCTATACTTGGGGTAGCGGGAGGACCGGGGAGCTGTTTTTT. It yields the protein CASYTWGSGRTGELFF. The rearrangement links TRBV19 to TRBJ2-2; TRBD2 agrees at 10 bases. The CDR3 is 16 amino acids. Germline values: CDR1 LNHDA, CDR2 SQIVND (reference sequence). With 9 bases clipped from V and 5 bases from J, the junction kept 12 bases outside the gene matches.

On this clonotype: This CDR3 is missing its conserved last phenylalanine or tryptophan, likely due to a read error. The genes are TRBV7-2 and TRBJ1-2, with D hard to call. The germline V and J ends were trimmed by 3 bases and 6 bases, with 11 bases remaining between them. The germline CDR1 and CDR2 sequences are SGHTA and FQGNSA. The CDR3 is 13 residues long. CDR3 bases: TGTGCCAGCAGCTTGGACTATTCAGATGGCTACACCCTC. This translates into CASSLDYSDGYTL.

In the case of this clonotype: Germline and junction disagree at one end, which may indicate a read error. The CDR3 is CASSQAEWEGRTDTQYF. CDR3 nucleotide sequence: TGCGCCAGCAGCCAAGCGGAGTGGGAGGGCCGCACAGATACGCAGTATTTT. The chain combines TRBV5-5 with TRBJ2-3; TRBD2 matches at 7 bases. Per germline, CDR1 SGHKS and CDR2 YYEKEE (reference sequence). The CDR3 covers 17 residues.

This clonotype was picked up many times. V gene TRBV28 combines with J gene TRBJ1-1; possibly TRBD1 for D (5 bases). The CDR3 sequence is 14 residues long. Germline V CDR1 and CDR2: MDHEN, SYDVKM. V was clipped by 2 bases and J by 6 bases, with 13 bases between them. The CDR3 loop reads CASSLEGRWAEAFF. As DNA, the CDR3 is TGTGCCAGCAGTTTAGAGGGGAGGTGGGCTGAAGCTTTCTTT.

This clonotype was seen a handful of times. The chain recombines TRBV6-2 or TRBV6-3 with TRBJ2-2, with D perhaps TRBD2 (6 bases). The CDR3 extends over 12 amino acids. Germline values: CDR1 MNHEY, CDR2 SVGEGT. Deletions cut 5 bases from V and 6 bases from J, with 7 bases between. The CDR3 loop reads CASSPSAGELFF. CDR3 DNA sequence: TGTGCCAGCAGTCCTAGCGCCGGGGAGCTGTTTTTT.

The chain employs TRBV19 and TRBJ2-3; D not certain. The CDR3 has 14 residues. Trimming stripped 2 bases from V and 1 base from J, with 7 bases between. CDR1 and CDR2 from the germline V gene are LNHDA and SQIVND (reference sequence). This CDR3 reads CASSILPGTDTQYF. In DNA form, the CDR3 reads TGTGCCAGTAGTATACTTCCGGGCACAGATACGCAGTATTTT.

In DNA form, the CDR3 reads TGCAGTGCCCAAAACCCTTGGAACACTGAAGCTTTCTTT. Residues: CSAQNPWNTEAFF. This chain uses TRBV20-1 with TRBJ1-1; D uncertain. Germline V gene lookup returns CDR1 DFQATT and CDR2 SNEGSKA (reference sequence). This CDR3 contains 13 residues. V was shortened by 6 bases and J by 1 base, with 12 bases between the two germline ends.

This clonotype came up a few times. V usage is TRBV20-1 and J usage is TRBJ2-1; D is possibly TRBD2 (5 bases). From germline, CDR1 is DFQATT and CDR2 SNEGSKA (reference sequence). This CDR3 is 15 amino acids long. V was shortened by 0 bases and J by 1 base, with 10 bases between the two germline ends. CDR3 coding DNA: TGCAGTGCTAGAGATCGACTAAAGTCCTACAATGAGCAGTTCTTC. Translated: CSARDRLKSYNEQFF.

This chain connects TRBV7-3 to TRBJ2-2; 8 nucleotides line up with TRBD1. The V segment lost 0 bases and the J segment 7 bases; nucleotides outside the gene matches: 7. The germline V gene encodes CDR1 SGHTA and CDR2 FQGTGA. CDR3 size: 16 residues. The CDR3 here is CASSLTFQGAGGELFF. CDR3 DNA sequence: TGTGCCAGCAGCTTAACCTTCCAGGGGGCCGGCGGGGAGCTGTTTTTT.

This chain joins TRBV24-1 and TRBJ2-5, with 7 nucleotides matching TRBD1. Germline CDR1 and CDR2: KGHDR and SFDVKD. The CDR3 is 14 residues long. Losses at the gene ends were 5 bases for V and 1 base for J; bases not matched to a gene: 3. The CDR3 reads CATSASGGQETQYF. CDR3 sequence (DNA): TGTGCCACCAGTGCCTCAGGGGGCCAAGAGACCCAGTACTTC.

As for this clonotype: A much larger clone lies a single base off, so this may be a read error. The CDR3 DNA sequence: TGTGCCAGCTGGACTGACAGGGGACGTGGCGAGCAGTACTTC. Translation gives CASWTDRGRGEQYF. The chain employs TRBV2 and TRBJ2-7; 8 bases match TRBD1. The CDR3 sequence is 14 residues long. Germline V gene data show CDR1 as SNHLY and CDR2 as FYNNEI. V gave up 8 bases and J gave up 6 bases; unmatched junction bases: 12.

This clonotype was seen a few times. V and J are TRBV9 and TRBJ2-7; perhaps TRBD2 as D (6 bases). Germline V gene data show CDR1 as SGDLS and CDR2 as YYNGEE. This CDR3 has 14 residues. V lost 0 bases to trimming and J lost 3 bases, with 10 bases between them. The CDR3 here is CASSVGRGNYEQYF. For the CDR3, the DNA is TGTGCCAGCAGCGTAGGTCGGGGGAACTACGAGCAGTACTTC. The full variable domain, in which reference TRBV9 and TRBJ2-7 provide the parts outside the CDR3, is DSGVTQTPKHLITATGQRVTLRCSPRSGDLSVYWYQQSLDQGLQFLIQYYNGEERAKGNILERFSAQQFPDLHSELNLSSLELGDSALYFCASSVGRGNYEQYFGPGTRLTVT.

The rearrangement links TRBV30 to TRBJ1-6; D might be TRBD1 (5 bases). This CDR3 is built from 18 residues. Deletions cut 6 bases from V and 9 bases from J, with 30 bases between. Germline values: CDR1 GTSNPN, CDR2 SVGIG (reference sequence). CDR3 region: CACLDLGTAVAGASPLHF. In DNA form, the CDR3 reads TGTGCCTGTCTCGATCTCGGGACGGCGGTCGCCGGGGCTTCACCCCTCCACTTT.

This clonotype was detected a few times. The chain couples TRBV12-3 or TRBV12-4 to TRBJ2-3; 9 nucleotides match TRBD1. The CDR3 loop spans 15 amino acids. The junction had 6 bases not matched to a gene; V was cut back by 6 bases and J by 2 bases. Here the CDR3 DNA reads TGTGCCAGCAGCCCGGGACAGGGTTACACAGATACGCAGTATTTT. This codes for CASSPGQGYTDTQYF.

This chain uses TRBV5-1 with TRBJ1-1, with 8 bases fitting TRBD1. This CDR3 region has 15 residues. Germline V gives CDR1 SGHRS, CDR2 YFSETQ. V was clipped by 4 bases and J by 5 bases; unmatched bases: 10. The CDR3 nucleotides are TGCGCCAGCAGCACGGCAGGGGGCGAGAGAACTGAAGCTTTCTTT. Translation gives CASSTAGGERTEAFF.

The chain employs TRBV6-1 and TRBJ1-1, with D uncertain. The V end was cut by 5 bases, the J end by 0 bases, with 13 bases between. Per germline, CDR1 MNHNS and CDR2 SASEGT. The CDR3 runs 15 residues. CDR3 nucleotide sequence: TGTGCCAGCAGTAGCCGACAATCCATGAACACTGAAGCTTTCTTT. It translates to CASSSRQSMNTEAFF.

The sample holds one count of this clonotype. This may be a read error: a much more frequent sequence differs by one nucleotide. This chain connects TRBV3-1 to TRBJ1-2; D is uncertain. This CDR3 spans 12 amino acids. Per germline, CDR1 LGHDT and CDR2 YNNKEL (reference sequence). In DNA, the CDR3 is TGTGGCAGCAGCCACCCCGATGCTGGCTACACCTTC. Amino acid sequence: CGSSHPDAGYTF.

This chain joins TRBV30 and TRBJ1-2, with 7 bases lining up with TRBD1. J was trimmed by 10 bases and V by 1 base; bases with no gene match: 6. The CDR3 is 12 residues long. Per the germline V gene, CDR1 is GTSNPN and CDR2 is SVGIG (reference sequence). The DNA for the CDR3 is TGTGCCTGGAGTGGACCGACAGGGACCTACACCTTC. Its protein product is CAWSGPTGTYTF.

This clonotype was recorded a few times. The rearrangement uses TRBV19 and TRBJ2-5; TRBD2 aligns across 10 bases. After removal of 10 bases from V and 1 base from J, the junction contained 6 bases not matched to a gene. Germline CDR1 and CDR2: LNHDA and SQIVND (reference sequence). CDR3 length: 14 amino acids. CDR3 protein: CATQAGGGQETQYF. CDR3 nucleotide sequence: TGTGCCACCCAAGCGGGAGGGGGCCAAGAGACCCAGTACTTC.

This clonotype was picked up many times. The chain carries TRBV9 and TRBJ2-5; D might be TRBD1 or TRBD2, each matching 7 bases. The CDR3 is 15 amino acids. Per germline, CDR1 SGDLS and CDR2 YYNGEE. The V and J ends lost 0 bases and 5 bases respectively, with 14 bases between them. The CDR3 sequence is CASSVATGEGETQYF. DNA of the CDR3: TGTGCCAGCAGCGTAGCTACAGGGGAGGGTGAGACCCAGTACTTC.

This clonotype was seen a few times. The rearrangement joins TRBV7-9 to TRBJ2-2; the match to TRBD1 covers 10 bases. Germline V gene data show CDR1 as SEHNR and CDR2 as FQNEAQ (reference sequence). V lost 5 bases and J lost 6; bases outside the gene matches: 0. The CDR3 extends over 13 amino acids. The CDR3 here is CASSGTGAGELFF. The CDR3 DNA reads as TGTGCCAGCAGCGGGACAGGGGCCGGGGAGCTGTTTTTT.

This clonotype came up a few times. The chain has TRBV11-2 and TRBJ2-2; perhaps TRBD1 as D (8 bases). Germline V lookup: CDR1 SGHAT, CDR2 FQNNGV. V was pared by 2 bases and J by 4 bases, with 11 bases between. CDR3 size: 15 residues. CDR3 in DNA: TGTGCCAGCAGCTTAAACAGGGGGGGCACCGGGGAGCTGTTTTTT. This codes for CASSLNRGGTGELFF.

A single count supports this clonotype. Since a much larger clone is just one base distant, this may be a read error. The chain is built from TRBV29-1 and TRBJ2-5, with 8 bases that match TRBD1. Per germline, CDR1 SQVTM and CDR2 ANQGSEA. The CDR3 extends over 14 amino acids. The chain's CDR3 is CSVGRDRPKETQCF. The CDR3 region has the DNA TGCAGCGTTGGACGGGACAGGCCAAAGGAGACCCAGTGCTTC.

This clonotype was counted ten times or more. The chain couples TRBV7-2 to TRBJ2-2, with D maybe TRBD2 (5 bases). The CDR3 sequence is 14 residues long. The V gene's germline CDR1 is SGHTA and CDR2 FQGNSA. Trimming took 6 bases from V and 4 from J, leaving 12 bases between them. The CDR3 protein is CASRPSGLTGELFF. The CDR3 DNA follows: TGTGCCAGCAGACCTTCTGGACTCACCGGGGAGCTGTTTTTT. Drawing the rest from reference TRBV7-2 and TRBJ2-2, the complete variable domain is GAGVSQSPSNKVTEKGKDVELRCDPISGHTALYWYRQSLGQGLEFLIYFQGNSAPDKSGLPSDRFSAERTGGSVSTLTIQRTQQEDSAVYLCASRPSGLTGELFFGEGSRLTVL.

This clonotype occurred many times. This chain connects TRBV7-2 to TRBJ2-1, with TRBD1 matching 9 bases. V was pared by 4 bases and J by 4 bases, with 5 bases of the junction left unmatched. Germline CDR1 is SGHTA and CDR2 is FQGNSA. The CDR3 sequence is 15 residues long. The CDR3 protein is CASSSTGGKYNEQFF. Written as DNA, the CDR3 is TGTGCCAGCAGCTCCACAGGGGGCAAGTACAATGAGCAGTTCTTC.

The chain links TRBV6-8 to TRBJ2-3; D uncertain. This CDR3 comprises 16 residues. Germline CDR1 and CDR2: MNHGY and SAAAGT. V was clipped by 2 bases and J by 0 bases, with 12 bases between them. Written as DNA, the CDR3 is TGTGCCAGCAGTTACCCCGATTTTACAAGCACAGATACGCAGTATTTT. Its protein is CASSYPDFTSTDTQYF.